This TCR beta chain was identified during a study of identical twins. Study-wide findings and caveats: Analyses of zero insertions could be partly confounded by invariant MAIT and iNKT cells. Out-of-frame alpha sequences shared by twins were enriched for low generation probability.

TCRdb reprocessed the 5' RACE reads with MiXCR, giving one entry per CDR3 protein. Counted here are around 240,000 distinct CDR3 sequences, over 9.5% occurring once; the ten biggest clones make up about 9.1%. This clonotype has at least ten counts. Antigen: not known. Trimming took off 4 bases at V and 6 bases at J, with 16 bases between the two ends. Germline CDR1 DFQATT, CDR2 SNEGSKA (reference sequence). CDR3 size: 13 residues. The sequencing sample was made of memory T cells sorted from blood. The J gene is TRBJ2-7, the V gene TRBV20-1, with D maybe TRBD2 (5 bases). This sequence was found in a man aged 45-60 years in good health. CDR3 amino acids: CSATAGLSSEQYF. The CDR3, as DNA: TGCAGTGCTACCGCGGGTTTGTCTAGCGAGCAGTACTTC.